This T cell receptor beta chain was observed in a study of shared clonotypes between healthy human individuals. Note on this clone: Distinct nucleotide sequences in the sample also encode this CDR3.

Authors' analysis steps: ImmunoSEQ gave junction-only sequences without quality scores, so filtering differed. TCRdb's table, derived via immunoSEQ multiplex PCR, lists solely in-frame clones and lacks some. The V and J calls and clone size come from that table; D and trimming were worked out from the DNA. The sample has millions of clones, over 90% seen once; the top ten hold 0.39%. CDR1 and CDR2 from the germline V gene are LNHDA and SQIVND (reference sequence). V lost 3 bases and J lost 4, with 7 bases in between. There are 12 residues in the CDR3. Sequencing was carried out using naive CD4+ T cells from PBMCs. This sample's subset: CD45RA+ positively selected. The gene calls are TRBV19 and TRBJ2-7, with a possible D match to TRBD1 (6 bases). The sequence was obtained from a man aged 18 to 29 in good health. Some clones in this sample may be carry-over from other donors' samples. The CDR3 DNA sequence: TGTGCCAGTAGTATCAGGGGATACGAGCAGTACTTC. As protein: CASSIRGYEQYF.